This TCR beta chain was sequenced in a study of blood T cell repertoires in COVID-19. As for the study in general: There were acute and convalescent COVID-19 samples, and they came from the United States, Italy and Spain. The cDNA or gDNA used as material had been derived from T cells, B-cell-depleted T cells, or PBMCs.

As processed by the authors: Reference gene primers were amplified, and this amplification served to estimate nucleated cell counts. The method was immunoSEQ multiplex PCR; TCRdb's version includes in-frame clones alone and lacks a portion of them. V and J calls and clone size are as listed in that table; D and trimming were resolved from the DNA. This table holds 130,000 or so clones, approximately 90% found once. The specimen was peripheral blood. This sequence originates from a woman aged 45-59 years with acute or convalescent COVID-19.

The CDR3 DNA reads TGTGCCAGCAGCAAAAATCTTACACAGGCCTACGAGCAGTACTTC. Amino acid sequence: CASSKNLTQAYEQYF. V is TRBV21-1 and J is TRBJ2-7; whether TRBD1, the table's D call, matches the DNA was not checked. TRBV21-1 is termed a pseudogene. The CDR3 consists of 15 residues.